This T cell receptor (beta chain) was sequenced in a study of blood T cells in healthy people across ages. Whole-study context: In model experiments, template switching was able to capture about one barcoded beta molecule for every two T cells that were present. Whole-study findings and limits: Researchers judged that diversity estimates from one million T cells fell short of true values.

Then a second PCR, running roughly 7 to 11 cycles, was carried out with a sample-barcoded 5' primer and a J-beta primer mix. One entry per CDR3 protein results from TCRdb running MiXCR on the 5' RACE reads. The table has approximately 820,000 distinct CDR3 sequences, under 45% seen once. Trimming took off 5 bases at V and 0 bases at J, with 17 bases between the two ends. The CDR3 extends over 17 amino acids. The germline V gene has CDR1 SGHNT and CDR2 YENEEA. Notes on this clonotype: Antigen unknown.

The source is a man aged 55 to 70 in good health. The chain employs TRBV11-3 and TRBJ2-1; perhaps TRBD2 as D (6 bases). The sequencing input was blood. CDR3 loop: CASSLPYGRFSYNEQFF. In DNA form, the CDR3 reads TGTGCCAGCAGCCTGCCCTACGGGAGATTCTCCTACAATGAGCAGTTCTTC.